The rows below give T cell receptor beta chains drawn from one sample of a study of blood T cell repertoires in COVID-19. The method was immunoSEQ multiplex PCR; TCRdb's version includes in-frame clones alone and lacks a portion of them. This sample carries some 400,000 clones, roughly 86% of them seen once, and the ten largest clones take more than 9%. Sample: peripheral blood. Receptors were obtained from a woman aged 25-40 years with COVID-19, enrolled during active disease. Each CDR3 is given with its conserved first and last residue. The D gene is left open where the match is weak. Only some rows state a clone size, as once, few, many or a class for expanded clones.

15	TRBD1	TRBV5-4	NA	TRBJ1-1	CASSLPGGINTEAFF	TGTGCCAGCAGCTTGCCAGGGGGGATTAACACTGAAGCTTTCTTT
14	NA	TRBV28	once	TRBJ2-2	CASFNIQGTGELFF	TGTGCCAGCTTCAATATACAGGGTACCGGGGAGCTGTTTTTT
13	NA	TRBV10-2	NA	TRBJ1-4	CASSKGSGEKLFF	TGCGCCTCCAGTAAGGGGTCTGGAGAAAAACTGTTTTTT
11	NA	TRBV30	NA	TRBJ1-2	CAWSVGSGYTF	TGTGCCTGGAGTGTAGGGAGTGGCTACACCTTC
15	TRBD2	TRBV19	NA	TRBJ2-1	CASSIGLAGVGEQFF	TGTGCCAGTAGTATTGGGCTAGCGGGAGTAGGGGAGCAGTTCTTC
10	NA	TRBV30	NA	TRBJ1-1	CAGQNTEAFF	TGTGCCGGCCAGAACACTGAAGCTTTCTTT
14	NA	TRBV10-2	NA	TRBJ2-2	CASAGQPGTGELFF	TGCGCCAGTGCAGGCCAGCCGGGGACCGGGGAGCTGTTTTTT
14	TRBD1	TRBV19	once	TRBJ1-5	CASSRTGEYQPQHF	TGTGCCAGTAGCCGGACAGGGGAGTATCAGCCCCAGCATTTT
13	NA	TRBV7-8	NA	TRBJ2-5	CASSLLGVETQYF	TGTGCCAGCAGCTTATTGGGAGTAGAGACCCAGTACTTC
15	NA	TRBV18	NA	TRBJ2-6	CASSPPLPGANVLTF	TGTGCCAGCTCACCACCCCTCCCTGGGGCCAACGTCCTGACTTTC
15	NA	TRBV4-1	NA	TRBJ2-7	CASSQDGQGLSEQYF	TGCGCCAGCAGCCAAGATGGGCAGGGGCTCTCCGAGCAGTACTTC
11	NA	TRBV30	NA	TRBJ1-1	CAWDRNTEAFF	TGTGCCTGGGACAGGAACACTGAAGCTTTCTTT
14	TRBD2	TRBV19	NA	TRBJ2-5	CASSISGRQETQYF	TGTGCCAGTAGTATCAGCGGGAGACAAGAGACCCAGTACTTC
13	NA	TRBV7-2	NA	TRBJ2-7	CASSGRPTGEQYF	TGTGCCAGCAGCGGTAGGCCGACTGGGGAGCAGTACTTC
12	NA	TRBV7-9	NA	TRBJ1-2	CASSLGVDGYTF	TGTGCCAGCAGCCTCGGGGTCGATGGCTACACCTTC
15	NA	TRBV11-2	NA	TRBJ2-1	CASSFWESSYNEQFF	TGTGCCAGCAGCTTTTGGGAGAGCTCCTACAATGAGCAGTTCTTC
14	NA	TRBV5-6	NA	TRBJ2-7	CASSFLSHYDEQYF	TGTGCCAGCAGCTTCCTTAGTCACTACGACGAGCAGTACTTC
13	NA	TRBV19	NA	TRBJ1-4	CASSKQDNEKLFF	TGTGCCAGTAGTAAACAGGATAATGAAAAACTGTTTTTT
15	NA	TRBV7-2	NA	TRBJ1-1	CASSPEWGQNTEAFF	TGTGCCAGCAGCCCCGAGTGGGGGCAAAACACTGAAGCTTTCTTT
15	NA	TRBV4-1	once	TRBJ2-1	CASSQAPTDYNEQFF	TGCGCCAGCAGCCAAGCTCCGACAGATTACAATGAGCAGTTCTTC
15	NA	TRBV28	NA	TRBJ1-5	CASSLYGEGNQPQHF	TGTGCCAGCAGTTTATATGGGGAGGGCAATCAGCCCCAGCATTTT
13	TRBD1	TRBV11-2	NA	TRBJ2-2	CASSPQGAGELFF	TGTGCCAGCAGCCCACAGGGGGCCGGGGAGCTGTTTTTT
15	TRBD2	TRBV6-5	NA	TRBJ2-3	CASSQLAAMTDTQYF	TGTGCCAGCAGTCAACTAGCGGCTATGACAGATACGCAGTATTTT
14	NA	TRBV7-8	NA	TRBJ2-7	CASSVTGNSYEQYF	TGTGCCAGCAGTGTAACCGGGAACTCCTACGAGCAGTACTTC
16	TRBD2	TRBV5-1	NA	TRBJ2-2	CASSLAVTSVTGELFF	TGCGCCAGCAGCTTGGCTGTGACTAGCGTTACCGGGGAGCTGTTTTTT
13	NA	TRBV9	NA	TRBJ2-7	CASSVGEAYEQYF	TGTGCCAGCAGCGTAGGAGAGGCCTACGAGCAGTACTTC
16	TRBD2	TRBV3-1/TRBV3-2	NA	TRBJ2-5	CASSRRILAGQETQYF	TGTGCCAGCAGCAGGAGAATTTTAGCGGGACAAGAGACCCAGTACTTC
16	TRBD2	TRBV4-1	NA	TRBJ2-7	CASSQDEVGRGYEQYF	TGCGCCAGCAGCCAAGACGAGGTCGGGAGGGGCTACGAGCAGTACTTC
16	NA	TRBV5-4	NA	TRBJ1-2	CASSWGGTVGGYGYTF	TGTGCCAGCAGCTGGGGGGGGACGGTCGGCGGCTATGGCTACACCTTC
13	NA	TRBV5-1	NA	TRBJ1-2	CASGPTTGYGYTF	TGCGCCAGCGGTCCGACAACAGGCTATGGCTACACCTTC
17	TRBD2	TRBV2	NA	TRBJ2-7	CASSAYQLAGTTYEQYF	TGTGCCAGCAGTGCGTACCAACTAGCGGGGACAACCTACGAGCAGTACTTC
12	TRBD2	TRBV10-2	NA	TRBJ2-7	CASATSGYEQYF	TGCGCCAGCGCGACTAGCGGATACGAGCAGTACTTC
13	NA	TRBV7-2	few	TRBJ2-1	CASVGQILNEQFF	TGTGCCAGCGTAGGACAAATTTTAAATGAGCAGTTCTTC
19	NA	TRBV12-1	few	TRBJ2-7	CASSFCPLSPAGRSYEQYF	TGTGCCAGCAGCTTTTGCCCGCTCTCCCCCGCGGGCCGCTCCTACGAGCAGTACTTC
14	NA	TRBV4-2	NA	TRBJ2-7	CASSQDYREYEQYF	TGTGCCAGCAGCCAAGATTACAGGGAATACGAGCAGTACTTC
15	TRBD1	TRBV7-6	NA	TRBJ2-7	CASRSGQGSSYEQYF	TGTGCCAGCAGATCTGGACAGGGGAGCTCCTACGAGCAGTACTTC
17	NA	TRBV6-1	NA	TRBJ2-5	CASSEWEGRGLQETQYF	TGTGCCAGCAGTGAATGGGAGGGCAGGGGGCTGCAAGAGACCCAGTACTTC
12	NA	TRBV29-1	NA	TRBJ2-7	CSVVAVTYEQYF	TGCAGCGTTGTAGCGGTCACCTACGAGCAGTACTTC
12	NA	TRBV27	NA	TRBJ1-2	CASSPRGYGYTF	TGTGCCAGCAGTCCAAGAGGGTATGGCTACACCTTC
16	NA	TRBV6-2/TRBV6-3	NA	TRBJ1-5	CASSYSAGVGNQPQHF	TGTGCCAGCAGTTACTCCGCCGGGGTCGGCAATCAGCCCCAGCATTTT
15	TRBD2	TRBV6-4	NA	TRBJ2-3	CASRREAGLTDTQYF	TGTGCCAGCAGACGGGAGGCAGGGTTGACAGATACGCAGTATTTT
15	TRBD2	TRBV4-2	NA	TRBJ2-1	CASSQESTSSNEQFF	TGTGCCAGCAGCCAAGAATCGACTAGCAGCAATGAGCAGTTCTTC
14	NA	TRBV27	NA	TRBJ1-6	CASSFWGPGSPLHF	TGTGCCAGCAGTTTTTGGGGGCCGGGGTCACCCCTCCACTTT
14	TRBD1	TRBV4-1	once	TRBJ2-7	CASSPEGAFYEQYF	TGCGCCAGCAGCCCCGAGGGGGCTTTCTACGAGCAGTACTTC
15	TRBD1	TRBV6-5	NA	TRBJ1-3	CASSFSTGPGNTIYF	TGTGCCAGCAGTTTTTCGACAGGGCCTGGAAACACCATATATTTT
15	TRBD2	TRBV6-4	once	TRBJ2-3	CASSDYGRATDTQYF	TGTGCCAGCAGTGACTACGGGAGGGCGACAGATACGCAGTATTTT
13	TRBD2	TRBV25-1	NA	TRBJ2-3	CASSRGGRDTQYF	TGTGCCAGCAGTCGGGGGGGCCGAGATACGCAGTATTTT
15	NA	TRBV5-4	NA	TRBJ2-3	CASSSGTGGTDTQYF	TGTGCCAGCAGCTCCGGGACTGGGGGGACAGATACGCAGTATTTT
14	NA	TRBV30	NA	TRBJ1-4	CACLSQGRTEKLFF	TGTGCCTGCCTCAGCCAGGGGAGAACTGAAAAACTGTTTTTT
12	NA	TRBV10-3	NA	TRBJ1-4	CAISEFEEALFF	TGTGCCATCAGTGAGTTTGAGGAGGCACTGTTTTTT
15	NA	TRBV5-1	NA	TRBJ2-7	CASSLNFGGSYEQYF	TGCGCCAGCAGCTTGAATTTTGGAGGCTCCTACGAGCAGTACTTC
14	TRBD1	TRBV4-2	NA	TRBJ1-2	CASSRDRGNYGYTF	TGTGCCAGCAGCCGGGACAGGGGGAACTATGGCTACACCTTC
17	TRBD1	TRBV25-1	NA	TRBJ2-6	CASSKGDRINGANVLTF	TGTGCCAGCAGTAAGGGGGACAGGATTAATGGGGCCAACGTCCTGACTTTC
13	NA	TRBV7-3	NA	TRBJ1-1	CASSSGVNTEAFF	TGTGCCAGCAGCTCAGGGGTGAACACTGAGGCTTTCTTT
14	NA	TRBV11-2	NA	TRBJ2-1	CASSSSGWGYEQFF	TGTGCCAGCAGCTCCAGTGGCTGGGGCTATGAGCAGTTCTTC
17	TRBD1	TRBV28	NA	TRBJ2-6	CAAAFGQGAVGANVLTF	TGTGCCGCCGCTTTCGGACAGGGGGCAGTTGGGGCCAACGTCCTGACTTTC
13	NA	TRBV5-5	NA	TRBJ2-7	CASSPHGVREQYF	TGTGCCAGCAGCCCCCACGGGGTGAGAGAGCAGTACTTC
13	NA	TRBV27	NA	TRBJ2-7	CASSLLGSLEQYF	TGTGCCAGCAGTTTACTAGGATCTCTCGAGCAGTACTTC